The clone carrying this T cell receptor beta chain was counted once. Next came a second PCR, run for about 7 to 12 cycles, which used a sample-barcoded 5' primer along with a J-beta primer mix. MiXCR, run by TCRdb on the 5' RACE reads, gives a single entry per CDR3 protein. The data hold approximately 730,000 distinct CDR3 sequences, with roughly 43% observed a single time. The entry originates in a study of blood T cells in healthy people across ages. The CDR3 loop spans 19 amino acids. Germline loops: CDR1 LGHNA, CDR2 YSLEER. V lost 4 bases and J lost 0, with 23 bases in between. This TCR came from a woman aged 60-75 years in good health. Sequences were obtained from blood. V usage is TRBV4-3 and J usage is TRBJ2-3; D possibly corresponds to TRBD1 (6 bases). The CDR3 spells CASSPYQGSLAPSTDTQYF. CDR3 in DNA: TGCGCCAGCAGCCCCTACCAGGGGTCCCTTGCCCCTAGCACAGATACGCAGTATTTT.